This section outlines one TCR beta chain sequence together with its context. Its antigen is not known. Germline V gene sequence: CDR1 MDHEN, CDR2 SYDVKM. The CDR3 spans 12 residues. Trimming removed 6 bases from V and 5 bases from J, with 10 bases in between. This specimen comes from a study of T cell responses to AZD1222 COVID-19 vaccine. Findings and caveats of the study: Mostly white British, mostly female donors; authors suggested clonal diversity may be underestimated. Spike-spanning, vaccine-associated CD4 TCRs were dominant at 160-218 and 743-854.

Produced via immunoSEQ multiplex PCR; TCRdb's table is partial and in-frame only. The table records about 270,000 clones, approximately 94% of them present only once. Sequenced material: peripheral blood, taken 28 days after the second AZD1222 dose. This sequence originates from an adult who received the AZD1222 COVID-19 vaccine. The chain carries TRBV28 and TRBJ1-2; D gene ambiguous. The CDR3 coding sequence is TGTGCCAGCAGGCGGGCCCAATATGGCTACACCTTC. It encodes CASRRAQYGYTF.